Listed below are T cell receptor beta chains from one sample, sequenced in a study of shared T cell receptors in the human thymus. Generated by immunoSEQ multiplex PCR, the TCRdb table keeps only in-frame clones and is missing some. The sample yields about 380,000 clones, just under 95% seen once. Sample: thymocytes. These receptors all come from a human donor. Both conserved end residues are part of each CDR3. D genes are given only for firm matches. Size values are once, few and many counts, or a class for expanded clones, and some rows have none.

V: TRBV7-9
size: NA
D: NA
J: TRBJ1-5
CDR3: CASSPLGGQPQHF
DNA: TGTGCCAGCAGCCCCCTAGGTGGGCAGCCCCAGCATTTT

V: TRBV14
size: few
D: NA
J: TRBJ2-7
CDR3: CASSLTRKKIYYEQYF
DNA: TGTGCCAGCAGCCTTACACGGAAGAAGATTTACTACGAGCAGTACTTC

V: TRBV27
size: NA
D: TRBD2
J: TRBJ2-2
CDR3: CATSSGRAYGELFF
DNA: TGTGCCACCTCTAGCGGGAGGGCCTACGGGGAGCTGTTTTTT

V: TRBV5-4
size: NA
D: TRBD2
J: TRBJ2-3
CDR3: CASSLGGGQTDTQYF
DNA: TGTGCCAGCAGCTTGGGCGGGGGGCAAACAGATACGCAGTATTTT

V: TRBV7-6
size: once
D: TRBD1
J: TRBJ2-7
CDR3: CASSLETGGHEQYF
DNA: TGTGCCAGCAGCTTAGAGACAGGGGGGCACGAGCAGTACTTC

V: TRBV7-6
size: NA
D: TRBD2
J: TRBJ2-1
CDR3: CASSLLAGITYNEQFF
DNA: TGTGCCAGCAGTCTTCTAGCGGGGATAACCTACAATGAGCAGTTCTTC

V: TRBV28
size: NA
D: TRBD2
J: TRBJ2-7
CDR3: CASSPWSGDDSYEQYF
DNA: TGTGCCAGCAGTCCCTGGAGCGGGGACGACTCCTACGAGCAGTACTTC

V: TRBV18
size: NA
D: TRBD1
J: TRBJ1-3
CDR3: CASSLGTGGLLSGNTIYF
DNA: TGTGCCAGCTCACTGGGGACAGGAGGGCTGCTCTCTGGAAACACCATATATTTT

V: TRBV5-6
size: NA
D: NA
J: TRBJ2-4
CDR3: CASSLAGNIQYF
DNA: TGTGCCAGCAGCTTGGCAGGGAACATTCAGTACTTC

V: TRBV11-2
size: NA
D: TRBD2
J: TRBJ2-7
CDR3: CASSSLAGGSYEQYF
DNA: TGTGCCAGCAGCTCGCTAGCGGGAGGATCCTACGAGCAGTACTTC